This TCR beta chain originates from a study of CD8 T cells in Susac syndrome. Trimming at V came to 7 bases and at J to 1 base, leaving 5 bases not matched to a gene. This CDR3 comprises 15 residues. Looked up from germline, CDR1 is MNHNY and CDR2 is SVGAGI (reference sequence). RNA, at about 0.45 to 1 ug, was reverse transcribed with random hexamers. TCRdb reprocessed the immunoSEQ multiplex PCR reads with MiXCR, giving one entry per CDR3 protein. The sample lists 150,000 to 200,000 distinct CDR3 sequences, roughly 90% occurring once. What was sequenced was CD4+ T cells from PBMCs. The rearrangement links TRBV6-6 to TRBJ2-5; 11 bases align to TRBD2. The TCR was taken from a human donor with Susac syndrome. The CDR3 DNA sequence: TGTGCCAGCAACCGACTAGCGGGAAGCCAAGAGACCCAGTACTTC. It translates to CASNRLAGSQETQYF.